This T cell receptor (beta chain) was identified in a study of T cells after yellow fever vaccination. Study-wide background: Any fraction with a low cell number was prepared using SMART-Seq v4 Ultra Low Input.

Germline CDR1 and CDR2: DFQATT and SNEGSKA (reference sequence). The CDR3 is made up of 12 amino acids. Trimming took 5 bases from V and 0 from J, leaving 5 bases between them. TCRdb analysed the 5' RACE reads with MiXCR anew, one entry per CDR3 protein. The sample yields about 340,000 distinct CDR3 sequences, 12% seen once. This clonotype has more than one count but fewer than ten. Its matching antigen is unknown. Study results and caveats: The bulk population could contribute abundant contaminating clonotypes to FACS-sorted repertoires. Weaker, the secondary response peaked sooner, at day 5 versus 15. Booster samples showed a return of most primary-vaccination clones (roughly 96% CD4, approximately 85% CD8).

The chain joins TRBV20-1 to TRBJ2-1; D gene ambiguous. The clonotype was recovered from a young man who received the YFV17D yellow fever vaccine. Source: CD4+ T cells sorted from PBMCs, taken 15 days after the yellow fever booster vaccination. The CDR3 is CSAASSYNEQFF. The CDR3 DNA reads TGCAGTGCTGCCTCCTCCTACAATGAGCAGTTCTTC.